The sequence of this T cell receptor beta chain was determined in a study of blood T cell repertoires in COVID-19. Study at large: Whether acute or convalescent, the COVID-19 samples came from the United States, Italy and Spain.

In the study's own analysis: Nucleated cell counts were estimated from reference gene primer amplification. The protocol was immunoSEQ multiplex PCR, while the TCRdb copy is restricted to in-frame clones and leaves out a portion. V and J calls and clone size come straight from that table; D and trimming were deduced from the DNA. Among tens of thousands of clones listed, 82% were seen once. CDR3 length: 12 residues. V trimming: 4 bases; J trimming: 6 bases; junction bases outside the gene matches: 3. The germline CDR1 and CDR2 sequences are SGHDT and YYEEEE. This TCR derives from a human donor in a cohort sampled during active COVID-19. What was sequenced was peripheral blood. J is TRBJ1-2 and V is TRBV5-6, with 7 positions matching TRBD1. The CDR3 loop is CASSRTGHGYTF. The CDR3 DNA reads TGTGCCAGCAGCCGGACAGGCCATGGCTACACCTTC.